These 5 T cell receptor beta chains were all obtained from the same sample, sequenced in a study of blood T cell repertoires in COVID-19. Only in-frame clones appear in the TCRdb table, and some are missing; sequencing was by immunoSEQ multiplex PCR. The sample gives approximately 290,000 clones, roughly 84% of which show up once; less than 20% is in the top ten. Sequencing input: peripheral blood. All receptors come from a person aged 65 to 79 with COVID-19, enrolled during active disease.

The rearrangement joins TRBV9 to TRBJ2-7; tentatively, D is TRBD1 (5 bases). The germline V gene encodes CDR1 SGDLS and CDR2 YYNGEE. V was cut by 0 bases and J by 6 bases, with 13 bases left in between. The CDR3 is 14 amino acids. The CDR3 DNA reads TGTGCCAGCAGCGTAGGGCAGGGTTGGCTCGAGCAGTACTTC. Translation: CASSVGQGWLEQYF.

The chain carries TRBV19 and TRBJ1-2; 12 bases are shared with TRBD1. From germline, CDR1 is LNHDA and CDR2 SQIVND (reference sequence). J was trimmed by 5 bases and V by 6 bases; bases with no gene match: 10. The CDR3 extends over 16 amino acids. The CDR3 sequence: CASRRPGQGAGYGYTF. CDR3 DNA: TGTGCCAGTAGACGACCGGGACAGGGGGCCGGTTATGGCTACACCTTC.

The chain uses TRBV19 and TRBJ1-1; the D is unclear. Germline assignment: CDR1 LNHDA and CDR2 SQIVND (reference sequence). The length of the CDR3 is 15 residues. The germline V and J ends were trimmed by 6 bases and 1 base, with 15 bases remaining between them. The CDR3 region has the DNA TGTGCCAGTAGCCCTGGTCGACAACGGAACACTGAAGCTTTCTTT. Its translation is CASSPGRQRNTEAFF.

CDR3 residues: CASSQGTSGGLSYNEQFF. The CDR3 DNA is TGTGCCAGCAGCCAAGGGACTAGCGGGGGCCTGTCCTACAATGAGCAGTTCTTC. The rearrangement links TRBV14 to TRBJ2-1, with 13 nucleotides matching TRBD2. The CDR3 extends over 18 amino acids. Germline V CDR1 and CDR2: SGHDN, FVKESK. Trimming cost V 1 base and J 1 base; bases outside gene matches: 4.

CDR3 sequence (DNA): TGTGCCGCAACAAGGACTAGCGGGCTCGAGCAGTACTTC. This codes for CAATRTSGLEQYF. The chain carries TRBV28 and TRBJ2-7; 11 nucleotides match TRBD2. CDR1 and CDR2 (germline): MDHEN, SYDVKM. This CDR3 has 13 residues. V lost 11 bases and J lost 6; bases outside the gene matches: 9. Full variable domain (missing parts from reference TRBV28 and TRBJ2-7): DVKVTQSSRYLVKRTGEKVFLECVQDMDHENMFWYRQDPGLGLRLIYFSYDVKMKEKGDIPEGYSVSREKKERFSLILESASTNQTSMYLCAATRTSGLEQYFGPGTRLTVT.